This TCR beta chain was identified during a study of cytomegalovirus exposure and HLA in healthy donors. Study-level results: The investigators catalogued about 170 TCR beta chains as cytomegalovirus-associated.

The CDR3 extends over 12 amino acids. V was clipped by 3 bases and J by 6 bases, with 9 bases between them. The germline CDR1 and CDR2 sequences are MNHEY and SVGAGI. Both 60 Vbeta primers and 13 Jbeta primers went into the PCR. Produced via immunoSEQ multiplex PCR; TCRdb's table is partial and in-frame only. Found here are approximately 190,000 clones, approximately 84% of them singletons; the top ten hold approximately 3.9%. Only a few counts were recorded for this clone. The antigen is unknown. Sequencing was carried out using PBMCs. The chain combines TRBV6-5 with TRBJ2-7; D is perhaps TRBD1 (6 bases). The TCR was taken from a man aged 45-65 years in good health and CMV-seronegative. DNA of the CDR3: TGTGCCAGCAGTTATGGGGACACCGAGCAGTACTTC. Residues: CASSYGDTEQYF.